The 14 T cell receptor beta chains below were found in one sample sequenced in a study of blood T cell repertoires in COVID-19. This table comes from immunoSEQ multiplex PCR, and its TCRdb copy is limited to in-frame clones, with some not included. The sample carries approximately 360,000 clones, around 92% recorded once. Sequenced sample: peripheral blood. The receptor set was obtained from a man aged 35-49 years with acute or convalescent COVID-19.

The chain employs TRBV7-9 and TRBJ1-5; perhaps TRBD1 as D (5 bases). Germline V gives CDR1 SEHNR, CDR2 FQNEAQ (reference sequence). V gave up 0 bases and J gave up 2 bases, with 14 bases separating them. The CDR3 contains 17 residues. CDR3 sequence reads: CASSLAGTHSGNQPQHF. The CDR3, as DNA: TGTGCCAGCAGCTTAGCAGGGACTCACTCAGGCAATCAGCCCCAGCATTTT.

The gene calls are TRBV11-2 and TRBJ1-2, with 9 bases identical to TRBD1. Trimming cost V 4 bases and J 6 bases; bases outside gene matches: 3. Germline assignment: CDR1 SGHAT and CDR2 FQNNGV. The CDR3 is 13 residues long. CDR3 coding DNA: TGTGCCAGCAGCTGGGGACAGGGTGATGGCTACACCTTC. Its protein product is CASSWGQGDGYTF.

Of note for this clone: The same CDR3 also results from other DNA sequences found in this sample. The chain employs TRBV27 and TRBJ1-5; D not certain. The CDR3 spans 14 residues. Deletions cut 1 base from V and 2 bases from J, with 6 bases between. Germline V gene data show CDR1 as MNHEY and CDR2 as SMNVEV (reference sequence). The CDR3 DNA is TGTGCCAGCAGTTTATGGAGGGGCAATCAGCCCCAGCATTTT. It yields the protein CASSLWRGNQPQHF.

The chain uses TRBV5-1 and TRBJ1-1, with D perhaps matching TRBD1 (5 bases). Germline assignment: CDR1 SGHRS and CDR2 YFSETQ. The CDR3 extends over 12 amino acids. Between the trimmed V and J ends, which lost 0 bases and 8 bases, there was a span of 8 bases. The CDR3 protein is CASSLAGGEAFF. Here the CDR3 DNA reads TGCGCCAGCAGCTTGGCCGGGGGGGAAGCTTTCTTT.

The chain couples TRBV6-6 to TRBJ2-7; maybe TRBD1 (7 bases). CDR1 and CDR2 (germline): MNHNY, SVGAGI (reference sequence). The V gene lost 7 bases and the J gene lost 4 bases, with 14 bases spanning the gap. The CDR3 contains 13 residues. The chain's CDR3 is CASTRQGGYEQYF. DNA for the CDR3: TGTGCCAGCACCCGACAGGGAGGATACGAGCAGTACTTC.

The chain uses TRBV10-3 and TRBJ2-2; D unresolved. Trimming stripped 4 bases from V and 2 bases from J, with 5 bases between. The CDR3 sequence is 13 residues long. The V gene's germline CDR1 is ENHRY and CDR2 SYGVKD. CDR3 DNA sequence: TGTGCCATCAGTGCCATTAACACCGGGGAGCTGTTTTTT. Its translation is CAISAINTGELFF.

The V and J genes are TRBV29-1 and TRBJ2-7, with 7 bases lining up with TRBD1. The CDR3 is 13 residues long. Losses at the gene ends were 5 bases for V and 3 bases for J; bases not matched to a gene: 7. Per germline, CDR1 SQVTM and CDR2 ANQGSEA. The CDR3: CSVLSRGNYEQYF. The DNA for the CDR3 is TGCAGCGTTTTATCCAGGGGGAACTACGAGCAGTACTTC.

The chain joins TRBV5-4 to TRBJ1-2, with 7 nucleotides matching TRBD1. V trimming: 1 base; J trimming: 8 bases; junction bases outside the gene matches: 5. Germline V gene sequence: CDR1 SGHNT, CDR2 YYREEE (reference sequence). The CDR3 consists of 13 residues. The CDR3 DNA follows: TGTGCCAGCAGCTTGACAGGGGCCCGGGGCTACACCTTC. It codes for CASSLTGARGYTF.

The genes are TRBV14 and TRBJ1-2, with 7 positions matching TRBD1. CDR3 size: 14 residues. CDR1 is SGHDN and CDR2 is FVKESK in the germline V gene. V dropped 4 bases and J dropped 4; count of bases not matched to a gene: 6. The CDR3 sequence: CASSPQGTAYGYTF. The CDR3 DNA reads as TGTGCCAGCAGCCCCCAGGGGACAGCCTATGGCTACACCTTC.

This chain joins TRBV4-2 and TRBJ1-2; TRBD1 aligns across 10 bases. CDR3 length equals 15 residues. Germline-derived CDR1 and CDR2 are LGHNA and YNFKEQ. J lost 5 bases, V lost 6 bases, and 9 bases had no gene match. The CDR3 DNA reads TGTGCCAGCAGTCAAAGACAGGGGGCTCAATATGGCTACACCTTC. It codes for CASSQRQGAQYGYTF.

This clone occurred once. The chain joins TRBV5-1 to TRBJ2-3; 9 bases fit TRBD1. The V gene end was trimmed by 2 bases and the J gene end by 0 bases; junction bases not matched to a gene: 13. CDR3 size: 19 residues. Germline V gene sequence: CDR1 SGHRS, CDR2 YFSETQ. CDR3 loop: CASSFTGTGYQSSTDTQYF. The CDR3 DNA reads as TGCGCCAGCAGCTTTACCGGGACAGGGTACCAATCTAGCACAGATACGCAGTATTTT.

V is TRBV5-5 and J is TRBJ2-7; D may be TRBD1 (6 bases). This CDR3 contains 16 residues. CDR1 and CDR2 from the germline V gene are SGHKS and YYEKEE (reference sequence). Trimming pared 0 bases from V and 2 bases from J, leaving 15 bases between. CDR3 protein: CASSLGVQGPTYEQYF. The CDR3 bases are TGTGCCAGCAGCTTGGGGGTACAGGGACCCACCTACGAGCAGTACTTC.

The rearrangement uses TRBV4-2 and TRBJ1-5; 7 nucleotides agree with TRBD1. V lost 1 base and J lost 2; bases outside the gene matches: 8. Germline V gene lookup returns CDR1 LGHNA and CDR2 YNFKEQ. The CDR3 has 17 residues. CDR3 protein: CASSQAQGVLGNQPQHF. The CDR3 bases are TGTGCCAGCAGCCAAGCTCAGGGGGTATTAGGCAATCAGCCCCAGCATTTT.

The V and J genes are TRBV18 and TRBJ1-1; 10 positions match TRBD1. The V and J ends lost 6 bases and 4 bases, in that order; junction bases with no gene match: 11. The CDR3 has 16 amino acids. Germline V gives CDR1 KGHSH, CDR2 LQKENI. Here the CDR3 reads CASSTTGGAKVTEAFF. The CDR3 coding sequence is TGTGCCAGCTCGACGACAGGGGGCGCGAAGGTCACTGAAGCTTTCTTT.